These T cell receptor beta chains were read from a single sample in a study of regulatory T cells in long-lasting Graves disease. TCRdb called the multiplex PCR reads again in MiXCR, with one record for every CDR3 protein. The sample shows 500,000 to 700,000 distinct CDR3 sequences, approximately 15% of them seen only once. The sample was also linked to a second study, of T cells in Graves' hyperthyroidism and ophthalmopathy.

The sequences come from peripheral blood mononuclear cells (PBMCs), collected at new diagnosis, from a patient treated with antithyroid drugs. The receptors were sampled from a woman aged 25-40 years with Graves disease. CDR3s include the opening cysteine and the closing phenylalanine or tryptophan. Each record gives: J gene, D gene, clone size, V gene, CDR3 DNA, CDR3 protein. D genes are given only for firm matches. Size is omitted from some rows. Given values are once, few, many or a class for expanded clones.

>TRBJ1-1|.|many|TRBV6-1
TGTGCCAGCCAACAGGACGGGAACACTGAAGCTTTCTTT
CASQQDGNTEAFF
>TRBJ2-7|.|.|TRBV27
TGTGCCAGCGGTAGGCAGGGCGGGTCCTACGAGCAGTACTTC
CASGRQGGSYEQYF
>TRBJ2-1|.|many|TRBV7-8
TGTGCCAGCAGCTTAGAGGGCAGTCGATCCTCCTACAATGAGCAGTTCTTC
CASSLEGSRSSYNEQFF
>TRBJ1-2|.|.|TRBV4-1
TGCGCCAGCAGCCAAGATGCTGGGGGAGTTGGCGGCTACACCTTC
CASSQDAGGVGGYTF
>TRBJ1-2|TRBD1|.|TRBV12-3/TRBV12-4
TGTGCCAGCGGCCCCGGGACAGGGCATGGCTACACCTTC
CASGPGTGHGYTF
>TRBJ1-1|.|.|TRBV7-8
TGTGCCAGCAGCTTAGTTGGGGTAAATTTGAACACTGAAGCTTTCTTT
CASSLVGVNLNTEAFF
>TRBJ2-1|.|few|TRBV19
TGTGCCAGTAGTATCGTTGGGGCACTGGATGAGCAGTTCTTC
CASSIVGALDEQFF
>TRBJ1-2|.|few|TRBV5-6
TGTGCCAGCAGCTTGGGACCGGGGACAAGAAACTATGGCTACACCTTC
CASSLGPGTRNYGYTF
>TRBJ1-3|.|.|TRBV30
TGTGCCTGGAGTAAGGAATCAAACTCTGGAAACACCATATATTTT
CAWSKESNSGNTIYF
>TRBJ1-1|.|many|TRBV10-3
TGTGCCATCAGGTTCGGGGTGAACACTGAAGCTTTCTTT
CAIRFGVNTEAFF
>TRBJ1-2|TRBD1|many|TRBV5-8
TGTGCCAGCAGCTCGGGACAGAGTCCTAACTATGGCTACACCTTC
CASSSGQSPNYGYTF
>TRBJ2-7|.|many|TRBV7-8
TGTGCCAGCAGCCCTCGCCGAGAGAGGGGGTGGGAGCAGTACTTC
CASSPRRERGWEQYF
>TRBJ1-1|.|few|TRBV5-5
TGTGCCAGCAGCTTGGTATGGGGGATCACTGAAGCTTTCTTT
CASSLVWGITEAFF
>TRBJ2-1|TRBD1|.|TRBV20-1
TGCAGTGCCTCCATTGGGACAGGGGGAATCGATGAGCAGTTCTTC
CSASIGTGGIDEQFF
>TRBJ2-3|.|many|TRBV7-2
TGTGCCAGCAGCTTAGGGGGAGTTTCAGATACGCAGTATTTT
CASSLGGVSDTQYF
>TRBJ1-5|TRBD1|.|TRBV7-2
TGTGCCAGCAGCCCTGGACAGGCGAGTAATCAGCCCCAGCATTTT
CASSPGQASNQPQHF
>TRBJ2-2|TRBD1|many|TRBV7-2
TGTGCCAGCAGGAAAGGGACAGTCCCCGGGGAGCTGTTTTTT
CASRKGTVPGELFF
>TRBJ2-1|TRBD2|few|TRBV15
TGTGCCACCAGCACTAGCGGGACAGACCCAAGGTCCTACAATGAGCAGCTCTTC
CATSTSGTDPRSYNEQLF
>TRBJ2-5|TRBD2|.|TRBV20-1
TGCAGTGCTAGATATCTAGCGGGAGAGACCCAGTACTTC
CSARYLAGETQYF
>TRBJ1-5|TRBD1|.|TRBV28
TGTGCCAGCAGTCTCACAGGGGTTCAGCCCCAGCATTTT
CASSLTGVQPQHF
>TRBJ1-5|.|few|TRBV29-1
TGCAGCGTTGTTTTACGGGATGGGGCCTATCCAAATCAGCCCCAGCATTTT
CSVVLRDGAYPNQPQHF
>TRBJ2-2|.|few|TRBV7-9
TGTGCCAGCAGCTACGGAAGAGGCGGCGGGGAGCTGTTTTTT
CASSYGRGGGELFF
>TRBJ1-1|.|many|TRBV18
TGTGCCAGCTCACCAGTCGCAGGGCGGGTGAACACTGAAGCTTTCTTT
CASSPVAGRVNTEAFF
>TRBJ2-1|TRBD2|few|TRBV9
TGTGCCAGCAGCGTAGGGGGACTAGCGGGAGTAAATGAGCAGTTCTTC
CASSVGGLAGVNEQFF
>TRBJ2-3|.|many|TRBV6-5
TGTGCCAGCAGTTACTCGAGGTCCTGGACAGATACGCAGTATTTT
CASSYSRSWTDTQYF
>TRBJ2-1|TRBD2|many|TRBV12-3/TRBV12-4
TGTGCCAGCAGCCCCAGGACTAGCGGACGGTATGAGCAGTTCTTC
CASSPRTSGRYEQFF
>TRBJ2-2|.|many|TRBV2
TGTGCCGGGAGGCGGGGATACACCGGGGAGCTGTTTTTT
CAGRRGYTGELFF